Following are 23 T cell receptor beta chains from one sample sequenced in a study of T-cell reconstitution after alpha-beta-depleted transplantation in children (dated by TCRdb to 2016 to 2017). Library prep was done by PCR. The sequencing machine was an Illumina HiSeq 2500. Molecular barcoding was employed in the preparation of TCR libraries, with unique molecular identifiers being used to normalize TCRbeta repertoire quantification. Starting from the raw public reads, TCRdb applied fastp trimming at Q25, assembled clones with MiXCR and retained in-frame beta chains. Rows with a matching CDR3 protein are joined into one entry that keeps the most common DNA and genes. Within this sample are around 600,000 distinct CDR3 sequences, with about 23% of them counted one time only. In total, the top ten clones hold roughly 14% of the sample. The treatment or condition label on this specimen signifies: allogeneic hematopoietic cell transplantation with graft depleted of TCRalphabeta T cells and CD19 B cells.

The sequencing here drew on PBMCs, mostly from graft donor cells, taken 360 days after TCRalphabeta/CD19-depleted stem cell transplant. These receptors all stem from a boy younger than two who had a stem cell transplant for acute myeloid leukemia, so the T cells may come from the graft donor.

The chain combines TRBV20-1 with TRBJ2-7; 9 nucleotides agree with TRBD2. Germline V gives CDR1 DFQATT, CDR2 SNEGSKA (reference sequence). V dropped 3 bases and J dropped 4; count of bases not matched to a gene: 10. The CDR3 sequence is 15 residues long. The CDR3 nucleotides read TGCAGTGCTAGGAGGCGGGGGGGGATCTTTTACGAGCAGTACTTC. As protein: CSARRRGGIFYEQYF.

This clonotype occurred many times. The rearrangement joins TRBV29-1 to TRBJ2-2, with D possibly TRBD2 on 6 matching bases. V dropped 5 bases and J dropped 6 bases, with 19 bases sitting between them. Germline loops: CDR1 SQVTM, CDR2 ANQGSEA. The CDR3 has 15 amino acids. CDR3 amino acids: CSVTGGTRLSGELFF. In nucleotides, the CDR3 is TGCAGCGTTACGGGCGGGACGCGGTTGTCCGGGGAGCTGTTTTTT.

This clonotype was recorded many times. V usage is TRBV5-1 and J usage is TRBJ1-1; possible D gene TRBD1, 5 bases. The CDR3 extends over 15 amino acids. CDR1 is SGHRS and CDR2 is YFSETQ in the germline V gene. Trimming cost V 4 bases and J 0 bases, with 13 bases left between them. The CDR3 nucleotides read TGCGCCAGCAGCCATTCCGGGACTCTGAACACTGAAGCTTTCTTT. This gives the protein CASSHSGTLNTEAFF.

This clonotype occurred many times. This rearrangement joins TRBV19 to TRBJ2-3; no reliable D call. V was shortened by 5 bases and J by 1 base, with 10 bases between the two germline ends. The germline gives CDR1 LNHDA, CDR2 SQIVND (reference sequence). The CDR3 spans 14 residues. CDR3 loop: CASSPGYGTDTQYF. The CDR3 bases are TGTGCCAGTAGTCCGGGCTATGGCACAGATACGCAGTATTTT.

This clonotype was counted ten times or more. The rearrangement joins TRBV7-9 to TRBJ2-5; D remains unclear. This CDR3 is 14 amino acids long. Trimming pared 1 base from V and 4 bases from J, leaving 10 bases between. Per the germline V gene, CDR1 is SEHNR and CDR2 is FQNEAQ (reference sequence). DNA for the CDR3: TGTGCCAGCAGCTTAGTTGGGGTAGGAGAGACCCAGTACTTC. Encoded protein: CASSLVGVGETQYF.

V usage is TRBV12-3 or TRBV12-4 and J usage is TRBJ2-7; D is unresolved. V lost 5 bases and J lost 2, with 13 bases in between. The CDR3 sequence is 14 residues long. The DNA of the CDR3 is TGTGCCAGCAGTACCTCACGAGTAACCTACGAGCAGTACTTC. It is translated as CASSTSRVTYEQYF.

CDR3 nucleotides: TGTGCCAGCAGGGCAGGACAGATCAATCAGCCCCAGCATTTT. Residues: CASRAGQINQPQHF. V and J are TRBV6-1 and TRBJ1-5, with a tentative D call TRBD1 (6 bases). Germline lookup yields CDR1 MNHNS and CDR2 SASEGT. The length of the CDR3 is 14 residues. V gave up 6 bases and J gave up 3 bases, with 12 bases separating them.

J is TRBJ2-7 and V is TRBV7-2, with D hard to call. Per germline, CDR1 SGHTA and CDR2 FQGNSA. Between the trimmed V and J ends, which lost 5 bases and 5 bases, there was a span of 13 bases. This CDR3 comprises 13 residues. The CDR3 coding sequence is TGTGCCAGCAGCCCACAGCCCATTAACGAGCAGTACTTC. It specifies CASSPQPINEQYF.

As regards this clonotype: The junction and the germline gene differ at one end; a read error may be behind it. The chain recombines TRBV7-4 with TRBJ2-6; 7 bases line up with TRBD1. Germline CDR1 and CDR2: SGHVT and SQSDAQ. This CDR3 region has 19 residues. In DNA, the CDR3 is TGTGCCATCAGCTCCCTTCGACAGGGATTTAACCCTGGGGCCAACGTCCTGACTTTC. Amino acid sequence: CAISSLRQGFNPGANVLTF.

This clonotype was recorded a few times. The rearrangement joins TRBV5-5 to TRBJ1-4; TRBD1 agrees at 9 bases. J was trimmed by 6 bases and V by 5 bases; bases with no gene match: 8. The CDR3 contains 15 residues. CDR1 SGHKS and CDR2 YYEKEE come from the germline V gene (reference sequence). The DNA for the CDR3 is TGTGCCAGCAGTCCCACGGGACAGGGTTATGAAAAACTGTTTTTT. Protein sequence: CASSPTGQGYEKLFF. The full variable domain, rest sourced from reference TRBV5-5 and TRBJ1-4, is DAGVTQSPTHLIKTRGQQVTLRCSPISGHKSVSWYQQVLGQGPQFIFQYYEKEERGRGNFPDRFSARQFPNYSSELNVNALLLGDSALYLCASSPTGQGYEKLFFGSGTQLSVL.

This clonotype was seen at least ten times. This chain links TRBV2 with TRBJ2-1; TRBD2 agrees at 9 bases. The V gene end was trimmed by 7 bases and the J gene end by 4 bases; junction bases not matched to a gene: 5. Germline V gives CDR1 SNHLY, CDR2 FYNNEI. The CDR3 is 14 amino acids. The CDR3 DNA is TGTGCCAGCAAGATAGCGGGGGTATACAATGAGCAGTTCTTC. This sequence encodes CASKIAGVYNEQFF. Variable domain in full (rest from reference TRBV2 and TRBJ2-1): EPEVTQTPSHQVTQMGQEVILRCVPISNHLYFYWYRQILGQKVEFLVSFYNNEISEKSEIFDDQFSVERPDGSNFTLKIRSTKLEDSAMYFCASKIAGVYNEQFFGPGTRLTVL.

J is TRBJ2-2 and V is TRBV3-1, with 8 bases identical to TRBD2. The germline gives CDR1 LGHDT, CDR2 YNNKEL (reference sequence). The CDR3 is 17 residues long. The junction had 5 bases not matched to a gene; V was cut back by 0 bases and J by 2 bases. In DNA, the CDR3 is TGTGCCAGCAGCCAAGATTCGACTAGCGCCAACACCGGGGAGCTGTTTTTT. Amino acids: CASSQDSTSANTGELFF.

This chain joins TRBV14 and TRBJ2-7; TRBD2 matches at 9 bases. There are 14 residues in the CDR3. Germline CDR1 reads SGHDN; CDR2 reads FVKESK. V gave up 9 bases and J gave up 3 bases; unmatched junction bases: 9. The CDR3 DNA follows: TGTGCCAGGGCCCGCGGGGGGGATGACTACGAGCAGTACGTC. Translating it yields CARARGGDDYEQYV.

The V and J genes are TRBV20-1 and TRBJ2-7, with 8 bases that match TRBD2. The CDR3 loop spans 15 amino acids. Germline V lookup: CDR1 DFQATT, CDR2 SNEGSKA (reference sequence). Trimming at V came to 3 bases and at J to 0 bases, leaving 7 bases not matched to a gene. As DNA, the CDR3 is TGCAGTGCTAGGATGGGGACTAGGGTCTCCTACGAGCAGTACGTC. It encodes CSARMGTRVSYEQYV.

Ten or more counts support this clonotype. The chain links TRBV12-3 or TRBV12-4 to TRBJ2-7; TRBD1 might be the D (8 bases). The V end was cut by 4 bases, the J end by 6 bases, with 13 bases between. The CDR3 consists of 13 residues. Here the CDR3 reads CASSSHRGGEQYF. The CDR3 bases are TGTGCCAGCAGTTCCCACAGGGGGGGCGAGCAGTACTTC.

The CDR3 DNA is TGTGCCAGCAGCGTAGCGTGGGACAGGCAGTTCTTC. Translated: CASSVAWDRQFF. The J gene is TRBJ2-1, the V gene TRBV9; the match to TRBD1 covers 7 bases. CDR1 and CDR2 from the germline V gene are SGDLS and YYNGEE. The CDR3 covers 12 residues. The V gene end was trimmed by 0 bases and the J gene end by 12 bases; junction bases not matched to a gene: 3.

The chain has TRBV6-1 and TRBJ2-7; D could derive from TRBD1 or TRBD2 (6 bases each). The CDR3 spans 16 residues. Germline lookup yields CDR1 MNHNS and CDR2 SASEGT. V lost 1 base to trimming and J lost 2 bases, with 15 bases between them. CDR3 DNA sequence: TGTGCCAGCAGTGAAGGGGCGGCCGGGGGCACCTACGAGCAGTACTTC. Amino acids: CASSEGAAGGTYEQYF.

In this sample, this clonotype turned up a few times. V usage is TRBV12-3 or TRBV12-4 and J usage is TRBJ1-5; 9 nucleotides match TRBD1. CDR3 length: 15 amino acids. V gave up 6 bases and J gave up 4 bases; unmatched junction bases: 7. CDR3 bases: TGTGCCAGCAGGGTAACAGGGGGCGTGAATCAGCCCCAGCATTTT. Amino acids: CASRVTGGVNQPQHF.

This clonotype came up many times. The chain is built from TRBV6-2 or TRBV6-3 and TRBJ1-5, with D uncertain. V shed 6 bases and J shed 1 base, with 10 bases lying between them. Germline CDR1 reads MNHEY; CDR2 reads SVGEGT. This CDR3 is 14 amino acids long. In DNA, the CDR3 is TGTGCCAGCAGGCGGGTCACCAGCAATCAGCCCCAGCATTTT. Encoded protein: CASRRVTSNQPQHF.

This clonotype was detected only a few times. The gene calls are TRBV6-2 or TRBV6-3 and TRBJ1-5, with a weak D call TRBD1 (5 bases). Germline V gene lookup returns CDR1 MNHEY and CDR2 SVGEGT. CDR3 length equals 13 residues. The ends were cut back, 2 bases at V and 8 bases at J, with 10 bases in the middle. CDR3 coding DNA: TGTGCCAGCAGTTACCTCCAGGGAAAGCCCCAGCATTTT. It yields the protein CASSYLQGKPQHF.

This clonotype was counted between two and nine times. The V call is TRBV10-3, the J call TRBJ1-1; no firm D call. Trimming left V 4 bases short and J 1 base short, with 4 bases between. There are 12 residues in the CDR3. Germline V gene sequence: CDR1 ENHRY, CDR2 SYGVKD. CDR3 protein: CAISVGNTEAFF. CDR3 nucleotides: TGTGCCATCAGTGTTGGGAACACTGAAGCTTTCTTT.

This clonotype occurred many times. The J gene is TRBJ2-3, the V gene TRBV20-1; D perhaps matches TRBD2 (6 bases). Germline CDR1 and CDR2: DFQATT and SNEGSKA (reference sequence). The length of the CDR3 is 16 residues. Trimming took off 5 bases at V and 2 bases at J, with 20 bases between the two ends. The CDR3 is CSAGGQWRRPTDTQYF. The CDR3 nucleotides are TGCAGTGCTGGAGGGCAGTGGAGGAGGCCCACAGATACGCAGTATTTT.

This clonotype was seen only a few times. V and J are TRBV12-3 or TRBV12-4 and TRBJ1-1; D might be TRBD1 (5 bases). Trimming cost V 0 bases and J 7 bases, with 9 bases left between them. The CDR3 runs 13 residues. CDR3 coding DNA: TGTGCCAGCAGTTTAGCGCGGGGGTATGAAGCTTTCTTT. Residues: CASSLARGYEAFF.